The present TCR beta chain was sequenced within a study of cytomegalovirus exposure and HLA in healthy donors. About the research overall: The roughly 120 validation repertoires, a later analysis reported, used the same platform as the 666 first-cohort repertoires. Study conclusions and caveats: The dataset shows that most TCR sequences were rare, while some public TCRs occurred in many donors. The study recorded over 150 TCR beta chains that were cytomegalovirus-associated.

This CDR3 comprises 17 residues. CDR1 is SGHVS and CDR2 is FNYEAQ in the germline V gene. V lost 2 bases and J lost 0, with 13 bases in between. It was the approximately 120-subject validation cohort, separate from the roughly 700-subject first cohort, to which the donors belonged. Generated by immunoSEQ multiplex PCR, the TCRdb table keeps only in-frame clones and is missing some. The sample has 300,000 to 400,000 clones, 70% to 90% seen once. The table lists this clone with a count of one. Its specificity is not known. The chain joins TRBV7-6 to TRBJ2-2; tentative D call: TRBD1 (6 bases). This TCR was recovered from a young woman in good health and CMV-seronegative. The sample comprised PBMCs. The chain's CDR3 is CASSLKGVLANTGELFF. CDR3 in DNA: TGTGCCAGCAGCTTAAAGGGGGTACTGGCGAACACCGGGGAGCTGTTTTTT.